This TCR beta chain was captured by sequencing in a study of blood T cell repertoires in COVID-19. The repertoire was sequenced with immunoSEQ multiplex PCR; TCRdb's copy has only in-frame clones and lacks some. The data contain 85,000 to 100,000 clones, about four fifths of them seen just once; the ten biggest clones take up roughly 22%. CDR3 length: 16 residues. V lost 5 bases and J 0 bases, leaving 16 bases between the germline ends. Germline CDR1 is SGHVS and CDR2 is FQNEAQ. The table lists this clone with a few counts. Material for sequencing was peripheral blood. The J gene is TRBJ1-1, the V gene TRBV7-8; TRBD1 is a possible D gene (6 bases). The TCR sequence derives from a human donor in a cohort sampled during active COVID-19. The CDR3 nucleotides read TGTGCCAGCAGCCCAGATCCGGGACATATGAACACTGAAGCTTTCTTT. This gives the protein CASSPDPGHMNTEAFF.